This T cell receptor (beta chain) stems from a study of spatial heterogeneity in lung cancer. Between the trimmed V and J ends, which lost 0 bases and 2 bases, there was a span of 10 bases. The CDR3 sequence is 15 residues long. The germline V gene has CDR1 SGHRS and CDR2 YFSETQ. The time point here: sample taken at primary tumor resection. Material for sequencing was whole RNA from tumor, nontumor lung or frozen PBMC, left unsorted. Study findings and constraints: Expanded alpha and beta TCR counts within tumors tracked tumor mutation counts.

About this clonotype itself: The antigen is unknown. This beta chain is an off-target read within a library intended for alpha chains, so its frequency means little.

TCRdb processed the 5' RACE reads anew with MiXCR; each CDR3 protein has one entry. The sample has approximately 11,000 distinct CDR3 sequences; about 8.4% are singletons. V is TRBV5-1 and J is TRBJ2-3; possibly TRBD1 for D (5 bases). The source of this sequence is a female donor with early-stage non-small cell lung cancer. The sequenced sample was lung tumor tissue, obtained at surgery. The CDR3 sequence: CASSLGQPVTDTQYF. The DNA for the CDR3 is TGCGCCAGCAGCTTGGGACAGCCGGTCACAGATACGCAGTATTTT.